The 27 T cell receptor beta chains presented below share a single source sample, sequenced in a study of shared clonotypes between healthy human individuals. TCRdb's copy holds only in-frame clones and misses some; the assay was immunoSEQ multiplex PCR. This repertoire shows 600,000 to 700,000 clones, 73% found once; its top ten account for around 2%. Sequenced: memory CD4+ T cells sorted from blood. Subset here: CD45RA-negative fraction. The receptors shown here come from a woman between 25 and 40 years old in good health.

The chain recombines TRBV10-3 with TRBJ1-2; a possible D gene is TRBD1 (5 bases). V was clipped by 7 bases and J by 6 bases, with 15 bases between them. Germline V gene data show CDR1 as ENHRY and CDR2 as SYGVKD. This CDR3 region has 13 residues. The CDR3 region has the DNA TGTGCCATCATGGAGTCCAGGGCAGATGGCTACACCTTC. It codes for CAIMESRADGYTF.

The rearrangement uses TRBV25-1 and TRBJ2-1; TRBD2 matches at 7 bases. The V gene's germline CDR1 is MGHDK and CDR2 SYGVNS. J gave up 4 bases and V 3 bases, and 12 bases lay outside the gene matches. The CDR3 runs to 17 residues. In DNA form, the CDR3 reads TGTGCCAGCAGTGACACTAGCGACCCAGGCCCGTACAATGAGCAGTTCTTC. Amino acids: CASSDTSDPGPYNEQFF.

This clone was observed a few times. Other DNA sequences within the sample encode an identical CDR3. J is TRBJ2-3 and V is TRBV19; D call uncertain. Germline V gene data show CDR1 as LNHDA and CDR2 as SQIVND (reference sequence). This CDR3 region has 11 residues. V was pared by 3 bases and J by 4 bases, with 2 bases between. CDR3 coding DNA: TGTGCCAGTAGTATTTCAGATACGCAGTATTTT. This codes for CASSISDTQYF. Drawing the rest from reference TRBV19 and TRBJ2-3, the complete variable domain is DGGITQSPKYLFRKEGQNVTLSCEQNLNHDAMYWYRQDPGQGLRLIYYSQIVNDFQKGDIAEGYSVSREKKESFPLTVTSAQKNPTAFYLCASSISDTQYFGPGTRLTVL.

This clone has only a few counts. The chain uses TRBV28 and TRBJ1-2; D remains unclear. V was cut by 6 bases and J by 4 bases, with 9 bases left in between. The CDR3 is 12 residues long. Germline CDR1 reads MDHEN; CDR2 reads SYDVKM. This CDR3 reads CASSERIYGYTF. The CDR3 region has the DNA TGTGCCAGCAGCGAGCGGATCTATGGCTACACCTTC.

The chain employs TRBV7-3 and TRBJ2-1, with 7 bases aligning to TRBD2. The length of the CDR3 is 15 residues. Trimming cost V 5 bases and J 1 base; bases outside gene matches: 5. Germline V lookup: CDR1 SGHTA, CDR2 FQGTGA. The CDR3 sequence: CASSKQLASYNEQFF. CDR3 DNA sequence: TGTGCCAGCAGCAAACAACTAGCGTCCTACAATGAGCAGTTCTTC.

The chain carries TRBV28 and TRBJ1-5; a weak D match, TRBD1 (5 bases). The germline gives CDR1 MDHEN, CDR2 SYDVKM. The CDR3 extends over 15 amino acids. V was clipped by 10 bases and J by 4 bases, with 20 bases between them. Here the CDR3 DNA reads TGTGCCACGTCGCAGAATGGGGGGGGTAATCAGCCCCAGCATTTT. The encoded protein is CATSQNGGGNQPQHF.

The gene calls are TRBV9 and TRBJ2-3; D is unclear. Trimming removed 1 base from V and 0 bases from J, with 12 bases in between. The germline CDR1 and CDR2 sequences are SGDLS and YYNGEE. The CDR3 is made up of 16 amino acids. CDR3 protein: CASSVLKASSTDTQYF. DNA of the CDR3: TGTGCCAGCAGCGTATTGAAAGCCTCTAGCACAGATACGCAGTATTTT.

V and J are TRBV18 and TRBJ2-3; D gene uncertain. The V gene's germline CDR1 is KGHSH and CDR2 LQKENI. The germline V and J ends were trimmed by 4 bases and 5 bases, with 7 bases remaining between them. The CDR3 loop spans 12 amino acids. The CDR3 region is CASSLTLDTQYF. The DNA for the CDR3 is TGTGCCAGCTCACTGACCCTAGATACGCAGTATTTT.

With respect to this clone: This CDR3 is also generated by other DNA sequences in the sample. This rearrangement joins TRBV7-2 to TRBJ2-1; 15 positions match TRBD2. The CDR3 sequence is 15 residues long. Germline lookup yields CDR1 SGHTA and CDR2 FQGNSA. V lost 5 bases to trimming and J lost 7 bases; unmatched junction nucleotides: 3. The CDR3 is CASSPGLAGGNEQFF. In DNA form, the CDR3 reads TGTGCCAGCAGCCCGGGACTAGCGGGAGGAAATGAGCAGTTCTTC.

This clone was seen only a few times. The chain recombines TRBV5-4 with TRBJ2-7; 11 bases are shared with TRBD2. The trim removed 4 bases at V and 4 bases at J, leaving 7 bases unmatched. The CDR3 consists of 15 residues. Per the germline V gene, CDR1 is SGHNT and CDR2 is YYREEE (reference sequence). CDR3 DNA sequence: TGTGCCAGCAGCCAGGGACTAGCGGAGACTTACGAGCAGTACTTC. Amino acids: CASSQGLAETYEQYF.

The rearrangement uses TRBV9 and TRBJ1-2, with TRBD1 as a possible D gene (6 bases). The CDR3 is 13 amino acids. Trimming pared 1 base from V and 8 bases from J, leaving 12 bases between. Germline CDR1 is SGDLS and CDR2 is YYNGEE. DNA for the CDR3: TGTGCCAGCAGCGTACGGGGGGCGAACGGCTACACCTTC. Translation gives CASSVRGANGYTF.

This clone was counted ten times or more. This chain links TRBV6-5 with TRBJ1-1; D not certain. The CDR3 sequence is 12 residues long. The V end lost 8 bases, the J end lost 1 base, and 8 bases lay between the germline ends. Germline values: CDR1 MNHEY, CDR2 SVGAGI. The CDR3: CASGRGNTEAFF. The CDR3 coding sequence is TGTGCCAGCGGACGGGGGAACACTGAAGCTTTCTTT.

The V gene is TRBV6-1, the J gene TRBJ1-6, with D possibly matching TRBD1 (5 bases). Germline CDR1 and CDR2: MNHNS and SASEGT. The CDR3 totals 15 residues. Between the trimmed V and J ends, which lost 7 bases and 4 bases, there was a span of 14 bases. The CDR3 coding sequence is TGTGCCAGCAAATTCCGGGACGGTTATAATTCACCCCTCCACTTT. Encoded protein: CASKFRDGYNSPLHF.

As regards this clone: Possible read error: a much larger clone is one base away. In DNA, the CDR3 is TGTGCCAGCAGCCGGGACGCGCTTAGCAATCAGCCCCAGCATTTT. This translates into CASSRDALSNQPQHF. The chain carries TRBV11-3 and TRBJ1-5, with a possible D match to TRBD1 (5 bases). Germline CDR1 reads SGHNT; CDR2 reads YENEEA. The germline V and J ends were trimmed by 5 bases and 0 bases, with 11 bases remaining between them. The CDR3 is made up of 15 amino acids.

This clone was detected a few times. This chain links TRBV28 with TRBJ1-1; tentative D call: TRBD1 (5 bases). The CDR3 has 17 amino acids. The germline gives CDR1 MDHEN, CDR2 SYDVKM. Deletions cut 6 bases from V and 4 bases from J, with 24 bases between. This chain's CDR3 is CASSFYGDGGDGTEAFF. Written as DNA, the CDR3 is TGTGCCAGCAGCTTTTATGGGGACGGCGGGGATGGCACTGAAGCTTTCTTT.

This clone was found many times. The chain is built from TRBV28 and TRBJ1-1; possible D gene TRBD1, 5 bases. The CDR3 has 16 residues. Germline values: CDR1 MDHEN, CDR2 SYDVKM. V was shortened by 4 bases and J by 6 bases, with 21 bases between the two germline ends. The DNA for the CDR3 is TGTGCCAGCAGTTCCGCTCCCGGGGCTGAGGTCGCTGAAGCTTTCTTT. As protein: CASSSAPGAEVAEAFF.

Written as DNA, the CDR3 is TGCGCCAGCAGCCAAGATTTGGTACAGAACTATGGCTACACCTTC. Translating it yields CASSQDLVQNYGYTF. This chain links TRBV4-1 with TRBJ1-2; D gene ambiguous. Germline V gene lookup returns CDR1 MGHRA and CDR2 YSYEKL. CDR3 length: 15 amino acids. Trimming took 0 bases from V and 2 from J, leaving 10 bases between them.

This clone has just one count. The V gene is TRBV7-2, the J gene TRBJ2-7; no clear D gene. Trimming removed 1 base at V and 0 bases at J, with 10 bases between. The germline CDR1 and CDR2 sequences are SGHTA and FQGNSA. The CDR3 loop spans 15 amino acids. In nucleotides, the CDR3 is TGTGCCAGCAGCTTAGTCACTGGCGACTCCTACGAGCAGTACTTC. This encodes CASSLVTGDSYEQYF.

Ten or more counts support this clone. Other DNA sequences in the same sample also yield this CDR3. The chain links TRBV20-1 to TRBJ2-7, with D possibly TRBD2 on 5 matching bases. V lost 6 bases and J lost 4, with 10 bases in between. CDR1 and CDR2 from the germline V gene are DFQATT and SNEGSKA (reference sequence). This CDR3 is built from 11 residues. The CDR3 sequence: CSAGLVYEQYF. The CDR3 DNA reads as TGCAGTGCCGGACTTGTTTACGAGCAGTACTTC.

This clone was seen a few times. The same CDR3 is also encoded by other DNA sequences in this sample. The CDR3 protein is CASSLAGAGTDTQYF. CDR3 coding DNA: TGTGCCAGCAGCTTAGCAGGGGCGGGCACAGATACGCAGTATTTT. The chain couples TRBV11-2 to TRBJ2-3; tentatively, D is TRBD1 (6 bases). The V end lost 1 base, the J end lost 1 base, and 9 bases lay between the germline ends. CDR3 length: 15 residues. Germline V gene sequence: CDR1 SGHAT, CDR2 FQNNGV.

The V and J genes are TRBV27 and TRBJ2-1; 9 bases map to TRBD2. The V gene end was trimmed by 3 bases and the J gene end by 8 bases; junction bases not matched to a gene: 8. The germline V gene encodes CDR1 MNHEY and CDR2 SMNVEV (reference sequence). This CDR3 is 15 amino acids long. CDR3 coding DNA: TGTGCCAGCAGTTTGTCTAGGCGGGGGGGTGATGAGCAGTTCTTC. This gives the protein CASSLSRRGGDEQFF.

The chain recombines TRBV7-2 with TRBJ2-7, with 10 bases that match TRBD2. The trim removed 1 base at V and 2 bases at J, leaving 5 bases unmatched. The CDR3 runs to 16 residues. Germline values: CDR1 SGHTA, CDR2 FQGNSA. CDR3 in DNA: TGTGCCAGCAGCTTAGTGGCTAGCGGGGGCCCCTACGAGCAGTACTTC. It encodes CASSLVASGGPYEQYF.

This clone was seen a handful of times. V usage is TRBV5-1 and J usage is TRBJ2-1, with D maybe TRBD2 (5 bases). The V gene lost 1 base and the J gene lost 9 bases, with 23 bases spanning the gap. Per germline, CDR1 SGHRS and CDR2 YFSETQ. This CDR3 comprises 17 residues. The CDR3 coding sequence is TGCGCCAGCAGCTTGAGAGGCCATAGGGCTAGCTTCGTTGAGCAGTTCTTC. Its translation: CASSLRGHRASFVEQFF.

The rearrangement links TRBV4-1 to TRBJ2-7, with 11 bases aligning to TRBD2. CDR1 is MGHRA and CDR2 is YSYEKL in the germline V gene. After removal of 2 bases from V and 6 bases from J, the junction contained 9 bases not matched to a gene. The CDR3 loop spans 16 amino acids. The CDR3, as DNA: TGCGCCAGCAGCCAACAAATAGCGGGAGGGCCTGGCGAGCAGTACTTC. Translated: CASSQQIAGGPGEQYF.

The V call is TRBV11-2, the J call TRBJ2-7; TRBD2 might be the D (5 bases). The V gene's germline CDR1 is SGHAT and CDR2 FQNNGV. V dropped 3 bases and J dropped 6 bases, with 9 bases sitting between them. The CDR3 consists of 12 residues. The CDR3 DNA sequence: TGTGCCAGCAGCTTTAGTGAGGGCGAGCAGTACTTC. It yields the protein CASSFSEGEQYF.

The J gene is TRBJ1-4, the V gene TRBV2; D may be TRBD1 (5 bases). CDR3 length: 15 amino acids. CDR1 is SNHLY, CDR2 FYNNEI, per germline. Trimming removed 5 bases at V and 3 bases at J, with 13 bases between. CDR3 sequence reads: CASSYRTTPNEKLFF. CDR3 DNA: TGTGCCAGCAGTTACCGGACAACTCCTAATGAAAAACTGTTTTTT.

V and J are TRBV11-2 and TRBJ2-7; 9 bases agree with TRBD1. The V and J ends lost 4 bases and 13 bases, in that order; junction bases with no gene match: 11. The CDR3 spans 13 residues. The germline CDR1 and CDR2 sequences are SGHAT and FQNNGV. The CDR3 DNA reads TGTGCCAGCAGCTCCGGGGACAGGGCGCGTAGTTACTTC. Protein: CASSSGDRARSYF.